This T cell receptor beta chain was sequenced during a study of CD4+ T cells in melanoma (dated by TCRdb to the early 2020s). Regarding the study in general: The study investigated neoantigen-specific CD4+ T cells in human melanoma.

This clone has only a few counts. It lacks a known antigen. No much larger clone is present one base from it, and per-base qualities are unavailable. Receptor libraries were prepared by the immunoSEQ multiplex PCR assay. As stored in TCRdb, this immuneACCESS dataset retains in-frame rearrangements with V and J assigned. A fraction of the clones does not appear; measured against another copy, unresolved V genes explain less than half of the discrepancy, and the remainder lacks a known reason. Present in this sample are 11,000 or so clones, approximately 72% of which were seen just once. About 9.2% of the sample is in the top ten clones. The donors were melanoma patients. CDR3 length: 17 amino acids, cysteine to phenylalanine. The read is trimmed to its CDR3 DNA, 51 bases read in frame from base 1. V and J are truncated by 2 bases and 5 bases respectively, leaving an intervening sequence of 22 bases. CDR1 LGHNA and CDR2 YNFKEQ were looked up in the germline V gene.

Paper-wide results and their limitations: Neoantigen-specific CD4+ T cells were reported to be correlated with the function of CD8+ T cells, macrophages and B cells. Neoantigen-specific CD4+ T cells in melanoma were reported to show diverse differentiation states.

The receptor's source is a human donor with melanoma. Sequenced sample: cells from a culture (not recorded whether cultured in vitro). The chain was built from TRBV4-2 and TRBJ2-7, and perhaps TRBD1 as D gene, on 6 matching bases. CDR3 region: CASSQRVGASRDNEQYF. The nucleotide sequence is given as TGTGCCAGCAGCCAAAGAGTAGGGGCTAGTCGGGACAACGAGCAGTACTTC.